This paragraph reports one T cell receptor (beta chain). The length of the CDR3 is 15 residues. Germline values: CDR1 MNHEY, CDR2 SMNVEV (reference sequence). V was cut by 5 bases and J by 0 bases, with 11 bases left in between. The sample originates from a study of blood T cell repertoires in COVID-19. Sequencing used immunoSEQ multiplex PCR; TCRdb keeps in-frame clones, though not all of them. The table includes hundreds of thousands of clones, approximately 80% detected once. Material for sequencing was PBMCs or T cells enriched from blood (not recorded which). This TCR derives from a woman between 40 and 55 years old with acute COVID-19. The chain has TRBV27 and TRBJ1-5; weak D call: TRBD1 (6 bases). CDR3 sequence (DNA): TGTGCCAGCAGTCTACAGGGAGATAGCAATCAGCCCCAGCATTTT. Translation gives CASSLQGDSNQPQHF.